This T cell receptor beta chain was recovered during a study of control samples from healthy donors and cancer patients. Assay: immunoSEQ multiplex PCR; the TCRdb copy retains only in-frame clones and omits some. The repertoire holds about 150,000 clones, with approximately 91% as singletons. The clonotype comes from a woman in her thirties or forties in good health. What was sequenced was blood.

CDR3 protein: CASSLSGQGDTEAFF. The DNA of the CDR3 is TGCGCCAGCAGCCTTTCTGGCCAGGGGGACACTGAAGCTTTCTTT. The genes are TRBV4-1 and TRBJ1-1, with 7 bases fitting TRBD1. The junction had 8 bases not matched to a gene; V was cut back by 4 bases and J by 3 bases. CDR3 length: 15 amino acids. Germline V CDR1 and CDR2: MGHRA, YSYEKL.